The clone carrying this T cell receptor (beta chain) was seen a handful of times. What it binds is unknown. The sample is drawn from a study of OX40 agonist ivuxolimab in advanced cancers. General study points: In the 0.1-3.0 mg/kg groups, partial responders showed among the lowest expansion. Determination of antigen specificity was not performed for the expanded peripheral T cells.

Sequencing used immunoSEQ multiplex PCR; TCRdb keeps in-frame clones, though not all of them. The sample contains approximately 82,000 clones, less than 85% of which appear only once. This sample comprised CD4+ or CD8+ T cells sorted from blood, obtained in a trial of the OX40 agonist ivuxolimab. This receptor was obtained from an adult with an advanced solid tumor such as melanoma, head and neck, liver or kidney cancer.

The CDR3 nucleotides read TGTGCCAGTAGGCCGGGCGGGGGCATCCCCGAGCAGTACTTC. This sequence encodes CASRPGGGIPEQYF. V and J are TRBV19 and TRBJ2-7; D might be TRBD2 (7 bases). This CDR3 is 14 amino acids long. Looked up from germline, CDR1 is LNHDA and CDR2 is SQIVND (reference sequence). The V and J ends lost 6 bases and 6 bases respectively, with 18 bases between them.